Sequencing of this T cell receptor beta chain was carried out in a study of cytomegalovirus exposure and HLA in healthy donors. Study results and limitations: It was taken for granted in presence/absence analyses that sequencing depth across donors was roughly uniform. Later analysis suggested links between common viral pathogens and several top significant clusters. In an earlier analysis, in fewer than 700 donors, most V segments appeared productive either ~87% or ~30% of the time. Altogether, 160 or so TCR beta chains were recorded as cytomegalovirus-associated.

As regards this clone: The antigen is not known.

The CDR3 totals 15 residues. Trimming cost V 4 bases and J 5 bases; bases outside gene matches: 10. Germline V CDR1 and CDR2: SGHRS, YFSETQ. Use of 60 Vbeta and 13 Jbeta primers characterized the PCR. The method was immunoSEQ multiplex PCR; TCRdb's version includes in-frame clones alone and lacks a portion of them. This sample has around 110,000 clones, with over 50% found just once. The source material was PBMCs. The chain couples TRBV5-1 to TRBJ2-5; 8 bases agree with TRBD2. The TCR comes from a woman between 40 and 50 years old in good health and CMV-seropositive. The CDR3 is CASSPNGLAGETQYF. For the CDR3, the DNA is TGCGCCAGCAGCCCCAATGGACTAGCTGGGGAGACCCAGTACTTC.